The entry below gives a single TCR beta chain sequence along with its context. The antigen is unknown. This entry belongs to a study of graft-versus-host responses after intestinal transplantation. About the research overall: Anti-thymocyte globulin induction was given to all recipients, followed by tacrolimus and steroids for 2 to 3 years. Findings and caveats of the study: Detection of GvH clones occurred in recipient marrow, and some had their first appearance in ileum or blood. High graft-versus-host to host-versus-graft clonal ratios were found in allografts of patients who had graft-donor T cell macrochimerism.

The V gene's germline CDR1 is SQVTM and CDR2 ANQGSEA. Trimming shortened V by 0 bases and J by 4 bases, and 4 bases separated the two germline ends. The CDR3 is made up of 12 amino acids. The table came from immunoSEQ multiplex PCR; TCRdb's copy has only in-frame clones and leaves some out. The data show 12,000 or so clones, around 83% seen once. This TCR was recovered from a human patient who received an intestinal transplant, so some T cells may come from the graft donor. The input for sequencing was PBMCs, taken around 490 days after intestinal transplant. The chain is built from TRBV29-1 and TRBJ2-1, with D hard to call. The CDR3: CSVEERYNEQFF. The CDR3 DNA reads TGCAGCGTTGAAGAGCGGTACAATGAGCAGTTCTTC.